The 18 T cell receptor beta chains below come from one sample, sequenced in a study of OX40 agonist ivuxolimab in advanced cancers. The assay was immunoSEQ multiplex PCR, and TCRdb's table has in-frame clones only and misses some. This table holds 70,000 or so clones, about 85% found once. This specimen consisted of CD4+ or CD8+ T cells sorted from blood, obtained in a trial of the OX40 agonist ivuxolimab. The receptors originated from an adult with an advanced solid tumor such as melanoma, head and neck, liver or kidney cancer.

V and J are TRBV2 and TRBJ1-2, with D perhaps matching TRBD1 (5 bases). Germline CDR1 and CDR2: SNHLY and FYNNEI. V was shortened by 7 bases and J by 0 bases, with 12 bases between the two germline ends. The CDR3 consists of 14 residues. The CDR3 protein is CASTRGTTNYGYTF. For the CDR3, the DNA is TGTGCCAGCACTAGGGGTACAACTAACTATGGCTACACCTTC.

The chain couples TRBV7-9 to TRBJ2-2; 13 bases fit TRBD2. V dropped 11 bases and J dropped 1; count of bases not matched to a gene: 4. Per germline, CDR1 SEHNR and CDR2 FQNEAQ (reference sequence). This CDR3 is 15 amino acids long. The CDR3 is CARGLAGRNTGELFF. CDR3 nucleotides: TGTGCCCGGGGACTAGCGGGGAGGAACACCGGGGAGCTGTTTTTT.

V is TRBV5-1 and J is TRBJ1-6, with D perhaps TRBD1 (6 bases). The ends were cut back, 4 bases at V and 7 bases at J, with 12 bases in the middle. There are 14 residues in the CDR3. The germline V gene has CDR1 SGHRS and CDR2 YFSETQ. The DNA of the CDR3 is TGCGCCAGCAGCCCCCCAGGGGCGAATTCACCCCTCCACTTT. Translation: CASSPPGANSPLHF.

This clone has just one count. The chain uses TRBV5-1 and TRBJ2-6, with D hard to call. Deletions cut 1 base from V and 0 bases from J, with 11 bases between. The CDR3 totals 17 residues. Germline V lookup: CDR1 SGHRS, CDR2 YFSETQ. This CDR3 reads CASSLPGLISGANVLTF. DNA of the CDR3: TGCGCCAGCAGCTTGCCTGGGCTGATCTCTGGGGCCAACGTCCTGACTTTC.

This chain connects TRBV6-5 to TRBJ1-6; D might be TRBD1 (6 bases). Germline assignment: CDR1 MNHEY and CDR2 SVGAGI. The CDR3 sequence is 15 residues long. V lost 7 bases, J lost 7 bases, and 17 bases lay in between. The CDR3 reads CASTLTRTANSPLHF. CDR3 bases: TGTGCCAGCACCTTAACCCGGACAGCAAATTCACCCCTCCACTTT.

The chain links TRBV19 to TRBJ1-6, with a weak D call TRBD1 (5 bases). CDR3 length equals 14 residues. Germline V gene data show CDR1 as LNHDA and CDR2 as SQIVND (reference sequence). Trimming removed 3 bases from V and 10 bases from J, with 13 bases in between. The chain's CDR3 is CASSMSEGNSPLHF. Here the CDR3 DNA reads TGTGCCAGTAGTATGAGTGAGGGGAACTCACCCCTCCACTTT.

The chain recombines TRBV7-6 with TRBJ2-7; 9 nucleotides agree with TRBD1. The CDR3 consists of 15 residues. The trim removed 2 bases at V and 4 bases at J, leaving 6 bases unmatched. CDR1 is SGHVS and CDR2 is FNYEAQ in the germline V gene. The CDR3 spells CASSLLRGQGYEQYF. The CDR3 DNA follows: TGTGCCAGCAGCTTATTACGAGGACAGGGGTACGAGCAGTACTTC.

The chain is built from TRBV11-2 and TRBJ2-7; D remains unclear. Trimming took off 2 bases at V and 2 bases at J, with 10 bases between the two ends. CDR3 length equals 14 residues. Germline-derived CDR1 and CDR2 are SGHAT and FQNNGV. The CDR3 protein is CASSLRVAPYEQYF. The CDR3 region has the DNA TGTGCCAGCAGCTTAAGAGTAGCCCCCTACGAGCAGTACTTC.

This clone was observed once. The chain recombines TRBV28 with TRBJ2-3; unclear D gene. Germline V gives CDR1 MDHEN, CDR2 SYDVKM. CDR3 length: 12 amino acids. V was pared by 3 bases and J by 2 bases, with 3 bases between. The CDR3 DNA reads TGTGCCAGCAGTTTGTTCACAGATACGCAGTATTTT. Translating gives CASSLFTDTQYF.

The chain employs TRBV30 and TRBJ1-5; D remains ambiguous. The V end was cut by 3 bases, the J end by 0 bases, with 12 bases between. The CDR3 sequence is 15 residues long. Germline V gene lookup returns CDR1 GTSNPN and CDR2 SVGIG (reference sequence). This CDR3 is CAWSGPGNSNQPQHF. The CDR3 DNA is TGTGCCTGGAGCGGTCCGGGGAATAGCAATCAGCCCCAGCATTTT. The whole variable domain, filled in from reference TRBV30 and TRBJ1-5, reads SQTIHQWPATLVQPVGSPLSLECTVEGTSNPNLYWYRQAAGRGLQLLFYSVGIGQISSEVPQNLSASRPQDRQFILSSKKLLLSDSGFYLCAWSGPGNSNQPQHFGDGTRLSIL.

J is TRBJ2-1 and V is TRBV5-1; D is uncertain. The CDR3 consists of 13 residues. V lost 0 bases to trimming and J lost 7 bases, with 8 bases between them. Germline CDR1 reads SGHRS; CDR2 reads YFSETQ. The CDR3 loop reads CASSLAVKNEQFF. The CDR3 DNA reads as TGCGCCAGCAGCTTGGCCGTCAAAAATGAGCAGTTCTTC.

The chain couples TRBV28 to TRBJ2-5; D tentatively fits TRBD1 or TRBD2 (6 bases each). V lost 4 bases and J lost 7, with 10 bases in between. CDR1 MDHEN and CDR2 SYDVKM come from the germline V gene. The CDR3 runs to 12 residues. The CDR3 is CASSSGEVTQYF. In nucleotides, the CDR3 is TGTGCCAGCAGTTCAGGGGAGGTGACCCAGTACTTC.

V is TRBV7-3 and J is TRBJ2-5, with 11 bases fitting TRBD2. CDR1 is SGHTA, CDR2 FQGTGA, per germline. V trimming: 5 bases; J trimming: 1 base; junction bases outside the gene matches: 3. The CDR3 is 15 amino acids. Here the CDR3 reads CASSPSGRSQETQYF. The CDR3 coding sequence is TGTGCCAGCAGCCCTAGCGGGAGGTCCCAAGAGACCCAGTACTTC.

The J gene is TRBJ2-1, the V gene TRBV9, with TRBD1 identical over 11 bases. After removal of 8 bases from V and 10 bases from J, the junction contained 5 bases not matched to a gene. Germline CDR1 reads SGDLS; CDR2 reads YYNGEE. This CDR3 region has 12 residues. The CDR3 reads CASSDRGREQFF. The CDR3 DNA reads as TGTGCCAGTTCGGACAGGGGGCGGGAGCAGTTCTTC.

This clone is a singleton in its sample. The chain couples TRBV6-6 to TRBJ2-4; TRBD1 might be the D (5 bases). Trimming removed 8 bases from V and 9 bases from J, with 11 bases in between. The CDR3 length is 11 residues. In germline, CDR1 is MNHNY, CDR2 SVGAGI (reference sequence). As DNA, the CDR3 is TGTGCCAGCCAAGGGCAGGGCATTCAGTACTTC. Encoded protein: CASQGQGIQYF.

The gene calls are TRBV11-2 and TRBJ2-7; TRBD2 aligns across 11 bases. V was pared by 6 bases and J by 4 bases, with 11 bases of the junction left unmatched. CDR3 length: 16 amino acids. CDR1 is SGHAT, CDR2 FQNNGV, per germline. CDR3: CASSPTLTSGIYEQYF. CDR3 nucleotide sequence: TGTGCCAGCAGTCCAACACTGACTAGCGGGATTTACGAGCAGTACTTC.

This chain connects TRBV5-5 to TRBJ2-5; D uncertain. Trimming took off 2 bases at V and 3 bases at J, with 8 bases between the two ends. The CDR3 runs to 13 residues. Per germline, CDR1 SGHKS and CDR2 YYEKEE (reference sequence). CDR3 nucleotides: TGTGCCAGCAGCTTCGCGGCCGAAGAGACCCAGTACTTC. Translation gives CASSFAAEETQYF.

Points on this clone: The same CDR3 is also encoded by other DNA sequences in this sample. This chain joins TRBV18 and TRBJ2-3; D is unresolved. This CDR3 contains 11 residues. The V and J ends lost 3 bases and 4 bases respectively, with 2 bases between them. Per germline, CDR1 KGHSH and CDR2 LQKENI. The CDR3 here is CASSPSDTQYF. The CDR3 DNA reads TGTGCCAGCTCACCTTCAGATACGCAGTATTTT.